This TCR beta chain was captured in a study of T cells after yellow fever vaccination (dated by TCRdb to the late 2010s). Some background on the complete study: Libraries from fractions with low cell numbers were prepared with the SMART-Seq v4 Ultra Low Input RNA kit. To follow T-cell clones before and after primary and booster YFV17D yellow fever vaccination, bulk TCR alpha and beta repertoires were sequenced over time. Two healthy male donors, one aged 18 to 30 and one aged 30 to 39 years, were included in the cohort. Blood samples were taken at several timepoints before and after primary and secondary immunization, and bulk PBMC replicates and cell subsets were isolated.

This clonotype has a count of ten or more. The antigen it binds to is not known. No much larger clone exists at a distance of one base, and base qualities are not known. Synthesis of TCR cDNA relied on 5'RACE template switching, a step that introduced a universal primer site along with unique molecular identifiers. Priming of cDNA synthesis was performed from both the TCR alpha and TCR beta constant segments. Two PCR steps were used to amplify libraries, with sample barcodes and sequencing adapters being added in the second step. Libraries were sequenced on Illumina HiSeq 2500 (2x100 bp) or NovaSeq (2x150 bp). On the authors' methods: Demultiplexing of reads and collapsing into UMI consensus sequences were performed with MIGEC, and V(D)J alignment was carried out with MiXCR. Using edgeR on replicate PBMC samples, clonotypes were called vaccine-responding if FDR was below 0.01 and the log2 fold change was above 5 up to day 15. Each bulk clonotype was labeled CD4 or CD8 based on which sequenced repertoire, CD4 or CD8, contained the clonotype at higher abundance. Using fastp at Q25 and MiXCR, TCRdb reprocessed the public reads and kept productive beta chains. Rows merge per CDR3 protein into single entries with the most common DNA and genes. The V and J calls come from TCRdb's annotation, not from the publication. Present in this sample are fewer than 150,000 distinct CDR3 sequences, roughly 8% of which were seen just once. The ten largest clones take up roughly 0.73% of the sample.

Overall study results and their limits: A small fraction of clonotypes appeared in both the CD4 and CD8 compartments, likely as a result of convergent recombination. FACS-sorted repertoires could contain abundant contaminating clonotypes from the bulk population, so computational filtering was required. The secondary T-cell response was weaker than the primary response but faster, peaking on day 5 instead of day 15. Only two donors were included in the study, so the extent to which the findings can be generalized is limited. After the booster, most of the clones that had expanded following primary vaccination were detected again (roughly 96% of CD4 and 85% to 90% of CD8), which suggests that memory was broadly maintained.

In the paper's terms, the treatment or condition label means: live attenuated yellow fever vaccine strain. A standard Ficoll-Paque protocol was used to isolate PBMCs from peripheral blood. Dynabeads CD4 and CD8 positive selection kits were used to isolate CD4 and CD8 T-cell fractions. RNA was extracted with TriZol from bulk PBMCs, CD4 and CD8 fractions, and dextramer-positive and dextramer-negative fractions. CDR3 length: 14 amino acids, cysteine to phenylalanine. Left in the record is the CDR3 DNA by itself, 42 bases read in frame from the first base. V sheds 6 bases and J sheds 0 bases, leaving 13 bases between their ends. Via the germline V gene (reference sequence), CDR1 is DFQATT and CDR2 SNEGSKA.

The TCR was taken from a man younger than 45 who received the YFV17D yellow fever vaccine. The chain links TRBV20-1 with TRBJ2-3, with TRBD1 as a weak D call on 6 bases. The sample in question was CD4+ T cells sorted from PBMCs, obtained 5 days after the yellow fever booster vaccination. The CDR3 region reads CSATDSTSTDTQYF. Read as DNA, the sequence is TGCAGTGCCACGGACAGTACTAGCACAGATACGCAGTATTTT.